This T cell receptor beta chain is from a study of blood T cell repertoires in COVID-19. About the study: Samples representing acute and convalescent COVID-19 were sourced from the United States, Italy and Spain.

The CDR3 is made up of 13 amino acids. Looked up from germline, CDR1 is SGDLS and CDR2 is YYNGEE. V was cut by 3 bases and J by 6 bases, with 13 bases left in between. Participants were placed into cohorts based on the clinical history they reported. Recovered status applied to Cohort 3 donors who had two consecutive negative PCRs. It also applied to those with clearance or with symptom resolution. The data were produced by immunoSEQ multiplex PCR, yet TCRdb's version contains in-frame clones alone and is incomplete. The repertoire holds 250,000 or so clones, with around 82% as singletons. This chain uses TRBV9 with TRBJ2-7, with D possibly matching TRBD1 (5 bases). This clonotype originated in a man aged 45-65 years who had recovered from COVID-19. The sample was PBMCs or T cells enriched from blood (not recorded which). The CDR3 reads CASSEIQGAEQYF. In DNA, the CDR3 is TGTGCCAGCAGCGAGATTCAGGGCGCCGAGCAGTACTTC.